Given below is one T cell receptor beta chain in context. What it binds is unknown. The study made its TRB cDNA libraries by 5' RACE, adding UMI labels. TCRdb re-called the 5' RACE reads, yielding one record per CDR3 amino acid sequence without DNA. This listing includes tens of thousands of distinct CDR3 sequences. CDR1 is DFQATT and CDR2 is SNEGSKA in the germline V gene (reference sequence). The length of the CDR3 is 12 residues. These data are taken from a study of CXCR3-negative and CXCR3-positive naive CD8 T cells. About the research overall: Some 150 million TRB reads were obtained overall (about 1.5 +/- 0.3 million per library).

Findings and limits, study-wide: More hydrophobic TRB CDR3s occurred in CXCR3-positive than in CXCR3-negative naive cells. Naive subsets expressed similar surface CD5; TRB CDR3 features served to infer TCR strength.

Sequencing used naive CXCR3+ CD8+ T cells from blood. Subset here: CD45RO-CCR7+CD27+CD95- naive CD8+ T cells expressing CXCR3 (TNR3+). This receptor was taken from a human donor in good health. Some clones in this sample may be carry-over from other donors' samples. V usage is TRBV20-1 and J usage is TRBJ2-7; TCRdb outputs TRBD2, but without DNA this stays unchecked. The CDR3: CSARLADYEQYF.